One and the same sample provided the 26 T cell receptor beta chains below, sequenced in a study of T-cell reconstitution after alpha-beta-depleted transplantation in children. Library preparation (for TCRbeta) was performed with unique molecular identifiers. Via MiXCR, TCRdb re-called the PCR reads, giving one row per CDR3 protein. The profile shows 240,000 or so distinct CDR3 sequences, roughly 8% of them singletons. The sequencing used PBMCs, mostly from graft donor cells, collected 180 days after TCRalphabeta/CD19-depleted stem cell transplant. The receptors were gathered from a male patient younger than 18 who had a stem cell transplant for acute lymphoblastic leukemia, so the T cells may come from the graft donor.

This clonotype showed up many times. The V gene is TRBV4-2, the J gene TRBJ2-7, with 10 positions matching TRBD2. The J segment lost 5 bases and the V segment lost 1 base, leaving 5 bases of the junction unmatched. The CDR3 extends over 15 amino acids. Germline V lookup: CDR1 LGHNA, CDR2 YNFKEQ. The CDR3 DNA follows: TGTGCCAGCAGCCAAGTCTCTAGCGGGAGCCACGAGCAGTACTTC. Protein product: CASSQVSSGSHEQYF.

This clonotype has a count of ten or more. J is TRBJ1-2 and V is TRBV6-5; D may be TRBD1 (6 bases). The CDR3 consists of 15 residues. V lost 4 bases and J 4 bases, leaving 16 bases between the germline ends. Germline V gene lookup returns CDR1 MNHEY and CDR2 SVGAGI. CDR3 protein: CASSSYRVGGYGYTF. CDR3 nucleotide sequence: TGTGCCAGCAGTTCTTACAGGGTCGGTGGCTATGGCTACACCTTC.

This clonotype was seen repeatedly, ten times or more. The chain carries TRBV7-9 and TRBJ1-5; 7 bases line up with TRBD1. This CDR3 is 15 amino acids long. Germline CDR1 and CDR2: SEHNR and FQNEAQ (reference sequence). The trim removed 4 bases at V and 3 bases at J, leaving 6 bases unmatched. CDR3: CASSSGTVVNQPQHF. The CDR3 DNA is TGTGCCAGCAGCTCAGGGACAGTCGTCAATCAGCCCCAGCATTTT.

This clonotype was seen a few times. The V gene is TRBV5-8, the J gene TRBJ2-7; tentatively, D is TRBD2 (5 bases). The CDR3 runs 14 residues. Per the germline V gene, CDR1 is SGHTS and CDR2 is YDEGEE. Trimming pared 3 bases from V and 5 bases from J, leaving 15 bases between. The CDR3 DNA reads TGTGCCAGCAGCTGGCGGTTCGGGGTGCACGAGCAGTACTTC. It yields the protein CASSWRFGVHEQYF. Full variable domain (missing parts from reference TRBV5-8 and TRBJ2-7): EAGVTQSPTHLIKTRGQQATLRCSPISGHTSVYWYQQALGLGLQFLLWYDEGEERNRGNFPPRFSGRQFPNYSSELNVNALELEDSALYLCASSWRFGVHEQYFGPGTRLTVT.

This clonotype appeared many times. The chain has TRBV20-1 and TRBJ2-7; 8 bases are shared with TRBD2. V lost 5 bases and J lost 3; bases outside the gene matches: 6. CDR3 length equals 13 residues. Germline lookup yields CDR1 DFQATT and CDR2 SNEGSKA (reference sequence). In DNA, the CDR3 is TGCAGTGCTTTTCGGACTAGCATCTACGAGCAGTACTTC. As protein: CSAFRTSIYEQYF.

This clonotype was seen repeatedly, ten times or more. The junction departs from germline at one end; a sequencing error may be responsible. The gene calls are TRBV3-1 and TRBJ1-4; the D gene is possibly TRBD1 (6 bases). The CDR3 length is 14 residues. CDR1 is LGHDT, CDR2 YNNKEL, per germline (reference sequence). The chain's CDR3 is CASSQDSGAGSPIF. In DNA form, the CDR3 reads TGTGCCAGCAGCCAAGACTCGGGGGCAGGATCCCCCATTTTT.

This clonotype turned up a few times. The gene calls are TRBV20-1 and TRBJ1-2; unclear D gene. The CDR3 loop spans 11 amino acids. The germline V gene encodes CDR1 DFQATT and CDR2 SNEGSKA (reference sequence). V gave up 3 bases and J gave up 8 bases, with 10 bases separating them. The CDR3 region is CSASWTLGYTF. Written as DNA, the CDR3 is TGCAGTGCTAGTTGGACCTTGGGCTACACCTTC.

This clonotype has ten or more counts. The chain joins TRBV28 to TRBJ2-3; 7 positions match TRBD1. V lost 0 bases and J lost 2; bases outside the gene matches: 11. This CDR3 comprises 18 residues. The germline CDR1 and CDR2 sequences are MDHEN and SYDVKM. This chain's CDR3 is CASSLCPLDREITDTQYF. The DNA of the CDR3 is TGTGCCAGCAGTTTATGTCCCCTAGACAGGGAGATCACAGATACGCAGTATTTT. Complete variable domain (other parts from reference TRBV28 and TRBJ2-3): DVKVTQSSRYLVKRTGEKVFLECVQDMDHENMFWYRQDPGLGLRLIYFSYDVKMKEKGDIPEGYSVSREKKERFSLILESASTNQTSMYLCASSLCPLDREITDTQYFGPGTRLTVL.

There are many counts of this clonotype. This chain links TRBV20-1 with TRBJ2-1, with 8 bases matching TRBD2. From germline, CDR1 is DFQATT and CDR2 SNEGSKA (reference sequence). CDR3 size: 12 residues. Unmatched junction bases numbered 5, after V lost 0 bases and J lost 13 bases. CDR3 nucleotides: TGCAGTGCTAGAGATGCCGGGGGGGCCCAGTTCTTC. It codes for CSARDAGGAQFF.

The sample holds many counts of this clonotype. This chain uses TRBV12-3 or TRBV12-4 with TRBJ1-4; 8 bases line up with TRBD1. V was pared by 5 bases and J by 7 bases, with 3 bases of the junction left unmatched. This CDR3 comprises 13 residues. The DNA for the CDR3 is TGTGCCAGCAGTCCAGGGGGCCGTGAAAAACTGTTTTTT. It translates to CASSPGGREKLFF.

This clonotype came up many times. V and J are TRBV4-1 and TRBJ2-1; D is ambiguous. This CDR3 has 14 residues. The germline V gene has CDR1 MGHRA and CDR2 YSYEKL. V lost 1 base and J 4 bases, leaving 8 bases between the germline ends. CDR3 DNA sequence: TGCGCCAGCAGCCAAGGTGTCGTATACAATGAGCAGTTCTTC. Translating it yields CASSQGVVYNEQFF.

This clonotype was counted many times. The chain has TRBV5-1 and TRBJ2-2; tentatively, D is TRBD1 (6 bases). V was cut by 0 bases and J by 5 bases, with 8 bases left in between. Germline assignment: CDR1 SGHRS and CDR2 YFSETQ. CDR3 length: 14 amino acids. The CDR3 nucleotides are TGCGCCAGCAGCTTGGAAGGGGGAACCGGGGAGCTGTTTTTT. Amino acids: CASSLEGGTGELFF.

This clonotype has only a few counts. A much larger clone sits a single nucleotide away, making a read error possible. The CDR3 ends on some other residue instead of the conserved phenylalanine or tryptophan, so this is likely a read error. The CDR3 nucleotides are TGTGCCATCAGTGGGTCTTCAGGGACAGGACCTTACGAGCAGTACTCC. It encodes CAISGSSGTGPYEQYS. J is TRBJ2-7 and V is TRBV10-3; 8 bases align to TRBD1. The CDR3 sequence is 16 residues long. CDR1 is ENHRY and CDR2 is SYGVKD in the germline V gene. The V gene end was trimmed by 4 bases and the J gene end by 4 bases; junction bases not matched to a gene: 12.

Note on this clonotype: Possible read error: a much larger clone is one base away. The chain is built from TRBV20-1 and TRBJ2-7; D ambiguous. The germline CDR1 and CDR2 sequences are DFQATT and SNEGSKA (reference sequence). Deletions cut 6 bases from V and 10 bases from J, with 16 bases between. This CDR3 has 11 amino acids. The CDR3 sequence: CSAKELGDQYF. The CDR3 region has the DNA TGCAGTGCGAAGGAACTGGGCGACCAGTACTTC.

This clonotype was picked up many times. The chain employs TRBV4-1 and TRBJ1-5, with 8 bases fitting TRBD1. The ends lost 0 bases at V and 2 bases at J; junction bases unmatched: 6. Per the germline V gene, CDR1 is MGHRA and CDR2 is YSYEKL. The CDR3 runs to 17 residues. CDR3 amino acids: CASSQDDRGRGNQPQHF. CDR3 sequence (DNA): TGCGCCAGCAGCCAAGACGACAGGGGCAGGGGCAATCAGCCCCAGCATTTT.

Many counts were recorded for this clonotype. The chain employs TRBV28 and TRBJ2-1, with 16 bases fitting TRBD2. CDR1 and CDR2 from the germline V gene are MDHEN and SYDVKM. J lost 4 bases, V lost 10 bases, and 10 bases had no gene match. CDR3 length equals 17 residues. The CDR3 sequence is CATTGTSGRAAYNEQFF. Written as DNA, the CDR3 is TGTGCCACCACCGGGACTAGCGGGAGGGCCGCGTACAATGAGCAGTTCTTC.

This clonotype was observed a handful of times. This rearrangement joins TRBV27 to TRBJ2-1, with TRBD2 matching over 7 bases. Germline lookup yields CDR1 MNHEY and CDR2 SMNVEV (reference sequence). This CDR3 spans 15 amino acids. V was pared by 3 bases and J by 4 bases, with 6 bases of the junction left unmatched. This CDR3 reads CASSFGREKYNEQFF. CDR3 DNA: TGTGCCAGCAGTTTCGGGCGGGAGAAGTACAATGAGCAGTTCTTC.

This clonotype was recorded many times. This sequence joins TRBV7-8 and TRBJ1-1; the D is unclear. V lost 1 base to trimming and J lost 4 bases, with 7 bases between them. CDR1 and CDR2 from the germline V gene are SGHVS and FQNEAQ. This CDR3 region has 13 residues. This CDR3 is CASSLDGITEAFF. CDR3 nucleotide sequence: TGTGCCAGCAGCTTAGATGGGATCACTGAAGCTTTCTTT.

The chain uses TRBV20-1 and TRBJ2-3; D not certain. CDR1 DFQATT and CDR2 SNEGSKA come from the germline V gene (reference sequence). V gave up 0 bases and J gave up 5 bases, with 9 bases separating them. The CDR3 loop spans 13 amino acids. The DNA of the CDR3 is TGCAGTGCTAGAGATTCAGCATTAGATACGCAGTATTTT. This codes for CSARDSALDTQYF.

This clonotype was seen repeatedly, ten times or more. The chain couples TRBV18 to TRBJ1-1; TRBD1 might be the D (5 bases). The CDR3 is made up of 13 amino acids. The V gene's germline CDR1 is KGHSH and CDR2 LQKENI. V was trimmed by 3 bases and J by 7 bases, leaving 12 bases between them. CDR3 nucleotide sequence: TGTGCCAGCTCACCGGGGGGGGAGGTTGAAGCTTTCTTT. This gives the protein CASSPGGEVEAFF.

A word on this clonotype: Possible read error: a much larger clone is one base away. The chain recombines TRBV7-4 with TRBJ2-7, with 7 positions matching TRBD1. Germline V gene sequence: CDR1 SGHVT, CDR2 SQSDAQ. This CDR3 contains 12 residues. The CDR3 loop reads CPSKLQGYEQYF. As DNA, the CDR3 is TGTCCCAGCAAACTACAGGGGTACGAGCAGTACTTC.

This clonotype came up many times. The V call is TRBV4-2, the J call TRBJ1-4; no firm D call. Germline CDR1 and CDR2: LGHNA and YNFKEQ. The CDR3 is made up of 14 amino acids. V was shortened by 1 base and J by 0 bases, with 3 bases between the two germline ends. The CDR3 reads CASSQVATNEKLFF. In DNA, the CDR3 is TGTGCCAGCAGCCAAGTGGCAACTAATGAAAAACTGTTTTTT.

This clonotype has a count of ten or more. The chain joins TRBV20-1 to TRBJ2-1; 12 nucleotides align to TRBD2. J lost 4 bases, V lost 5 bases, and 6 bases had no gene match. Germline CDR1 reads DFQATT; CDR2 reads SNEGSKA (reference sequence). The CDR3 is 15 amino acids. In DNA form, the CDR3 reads TGCAGTGCTTCACCTAGCGGGGGGGCGTACAATGAGCAGTTCTTC. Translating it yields CSASPSGGAYNEQFF.

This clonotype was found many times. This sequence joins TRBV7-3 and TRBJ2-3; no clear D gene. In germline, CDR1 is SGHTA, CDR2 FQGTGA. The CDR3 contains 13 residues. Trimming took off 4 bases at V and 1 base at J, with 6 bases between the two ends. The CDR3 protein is CASSSDGTDTQYF. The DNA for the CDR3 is TGTGCCAGCAGCTCGGACGGCACAGATACGCAGTATTTT.

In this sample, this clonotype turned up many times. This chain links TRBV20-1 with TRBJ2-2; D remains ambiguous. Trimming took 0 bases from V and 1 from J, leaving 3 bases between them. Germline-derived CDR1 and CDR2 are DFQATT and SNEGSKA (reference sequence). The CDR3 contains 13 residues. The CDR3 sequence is CSARDENTGELFF. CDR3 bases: TGCAGTGCTAGAGATGAGAACACCGGGGAGCTGTTTTTT.

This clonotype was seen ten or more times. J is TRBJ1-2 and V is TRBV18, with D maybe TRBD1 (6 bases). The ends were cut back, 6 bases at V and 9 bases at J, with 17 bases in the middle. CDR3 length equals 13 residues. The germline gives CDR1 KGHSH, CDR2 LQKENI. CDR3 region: CASSPEGGKSYTF. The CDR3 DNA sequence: TGTGCCAGCTCTCCCGAGGGGGGAAAAAGCTACACCTTC.